This TCR beta chain is from a study of Ad26.COV2.S vaccination and SARS-CoV-2 variants. As to treatment: about 20 received Ad26.COV2.S at low or high dose, single or two shots; 5 received placebo; per-sample allocation not given. Collection of samples fell on day 63 after the first vaccine or placebo injection. Repertoires were generated with immunoSEQ multiplex PCR, while TCRdb's copy carries only in-frame clones and drops some. In the table there are approximately 420,000 clones, approximately 91% of which are singletons. V lost 7 bases, J lost 7 bases, and 16 bases lay in between. The CDR3 spans 12 residues. Per the germline V gene, CDR1 is SQVTM and CDR2 is ANQGSEA.

The specimen was peripheral blood, collected in a trial of Ad26.COV2.S vaccine versus placebo. This TCR was sampled from a person aged 18-60 years who received the Ad26.COV2.S COVID-19 vaccine or a placebo. The V and J genes are TRBV29-1 and TRBJ2-5, with D tentatively TRBD2 (5 bases). CDR3 protein: CSAVGAGGTQYF. The DNA for the CDR3 is TGCAGCGCAGTTGGAGCTGGAGGGACCCAGTACTTC.